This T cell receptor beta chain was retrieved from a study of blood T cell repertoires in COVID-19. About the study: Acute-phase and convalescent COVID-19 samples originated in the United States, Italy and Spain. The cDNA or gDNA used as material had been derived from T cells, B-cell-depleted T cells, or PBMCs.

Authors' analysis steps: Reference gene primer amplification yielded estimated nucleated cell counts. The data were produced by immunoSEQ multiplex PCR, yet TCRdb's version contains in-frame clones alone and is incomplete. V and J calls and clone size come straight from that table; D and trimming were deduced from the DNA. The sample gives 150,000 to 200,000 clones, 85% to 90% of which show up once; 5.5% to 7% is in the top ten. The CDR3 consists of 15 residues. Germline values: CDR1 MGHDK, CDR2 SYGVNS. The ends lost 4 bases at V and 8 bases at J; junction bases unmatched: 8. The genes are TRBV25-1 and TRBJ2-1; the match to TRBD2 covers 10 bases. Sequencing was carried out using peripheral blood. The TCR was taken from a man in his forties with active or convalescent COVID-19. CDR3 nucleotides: TGTGCCAGCAGTGCAGCTAGCGGGAGCTTCGATGAGCAGTTCTTC. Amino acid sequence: CASSAASGSFDEQFF.